Listed here are 19 T cell receptor beta chains from one sample, sequenced in a study of T cell repertoires in cytomegalovirus infection. Each CDR3 protein gets one entry after TCRdb re-called the reads with MiXCR. Of roughly 320,000 distinct CDR3 sequences in the sample, 8% to 10% were seen once. Sequencing used PBMCs. The source of these receptors is a human donor in good health (CMV status not recorded). Some clones in this sample may be carry-over from other donors' samples.

This clonotype was picked up a small number of times. This chain connects TRBV6-6 to TRBJ1-1; tentatively, D is TRBD1 (5 bases). The CDR3 runs 15 residues. CDR1 and CDR2 (germline): MNHNY, SVGAGI (reference sequence). Trimming removed 2 bases from V and 7 bases from J, with 17 bases in between. In nucleotides, the CDR3 is TGTGCCAGCAGTTACCCCTCAGGGCAGACCTTTGAAGCTTTCTTT. This gives the protein CASSYPSGQTFEAFF.

V and J are TRBV29-1 and TRBJ2-1, with TRBD2 as a possible D gene (5 bases). V lost 4 bases and J lost 4, with 14 bases in between. Germline V CDR1 and CDR2: SQVTM, ANQGSEA. This CDR3 is built from 14 residues. CDR3 region: CSVGPPTGYNEQFF. The CDR3 DNA reads as TGCAGCGTTGGGCCCCCTACGGGGTACAATGAGCAGTTCTTC.

This clonotype was counted ten times or more. The CDR3 protein is CASSPTGSGANVLTF. In nucleotides, the CDR3 is TGTGCCAGCAGTCCTACTGGCTCTGGGGCCAACGTCCTGACTTTC. J is TRBJ2-6 and V is TRBV6-2 or TRBV6-3; D not certain. Germline V gene lookup returns CDR1 MNHEY and CDR2 SVGEGT. This CDR3 is 15 amino acids long. Between the trimmed V and J ends, which lost 5 bases and 0 bases, there was a span of 8 bases.

The gene calls are TRBV20-1 and TRBJ1-3; no firm D call. This CDR3 contains 12 residues. CDR1 DFQATT and CDR2 SNEGSKA come from the germline V gene (reference sequence). Trimming removed 3 bases from V and 8 bases from J, with 11 bases in between. The CDR3 DNA sequence: TGCAGTGCTAGCCGATCCCTCCACACCATATATTTT. Translated, it gives CSASRSLHTIYF.

The chain uses TRBV25-1 and TRBJ1-2; D remains unclear. V was trimmed by 6 bases and J by 7 bases, leaving 15 bases between them. The CDR3 covers 13 residues. Germline loops: CDR1 MGHDK, CDR2 SYGVNS. The CDR3 here is CASSLGLLSGYTF. The CDR3 DNA sequence: TGTGCCAGCAGCTTAGGCCTCTTGAGTGGCTACACCTTC.

V usage is TRBV6-5 and J usage is TRBJ1-5, with D perhaps TRBD1 (5 bases). Germline CDR1 MNHEY, CDR2 SVGAGI. V dropped 4 bases and J dropped 3 bases, with 10 bases sitting between them. The CDR3 consists of 14 residues. As DNA, the CDR3 is TGTGCCAGCAGTTGGGCAGGGTTCAATCAGCCCCAGCATTTT. Its translation: CASSWAGFNQPQHF.

This clonotype was seen repeatedly, ten times or more. V and J are TRBV12-3 or TRBV12-4 and TRBJ2-2; D might be TRBD2 (6 bases). V lost 3 bases and J lost 3, with 8 bases in between. The CDR3 sequence is 14 residues long. CDR3 residues: CASSFWRDTGELFF. The CDR3 coding sequence is TGTGCCAGCAGTTTCTGGAGGGACACCGGGGAGCTGTTTTTT.

This clonotype was seen repeatedly, ten times or more. The chain carries TRBV12-3 or TRBV12-4 and TRBJ1-2, with D possibly matching TRBD1 (5 bases). The V gene lost 5 bases and the J gene lost 4 bases, with 14 bases spanning the gap. The CDR3 loop spans 14 amino acids. The CDR3 sequence is CASSTETVFYGYTF. The DNA of the CDR3 is TGTGCCAGCAGTACAGAGACAGTCTTCTATGGCTACACCTTC.

A few counts support this clonotype. The V and J genes are TRBV20-1 and TRBJ2-5; 10 bases map to TRBD2. In germline, CDR1 is DFQATT, CDR2 SNEGSKA (reference sequence). The CDR3 is made up of 15 amino acids. V lost 3 bases, J lost 2 bases, and 6 bases stayed unmatched. CDR3 residues: CSARAKGLAQETQYF. CDR3 DNA sequence: TGCAGTGCTAGGGCGAAGGGACTAGCGCAAGAGACCCAGTACTTC.

This clonotype came up a few times. The chain joins TRBV12-3 or TRBV12-4 to TRBJ2-7; TRBD2 might be the D (7 bases). V lost 0 bases to trimming and J lost 9 bases, with 18 bases between them. This CDR3 has 15 amino acids. DNA of the CDR3: TGTGCCAGCAGTTTAGCTACCTGGGGGGGGCGCGGGCAGTACTTC. Protein product: CASSLATWGGRGQYF.

This clonotype was seen repeatedly, ten times or more. The chain recombines TRBV4-1 with TRBJ2-3; D not certain. Germline V gene sequence: CDR1 MGHRA, CDR2 YSYEKL. The germline V and J ends were trimmed by 0 bases and 2 bases, with 9 bases remaining between them. CDR3 size: 15 residues. Written as DNA, the CDR3 is TGCGCCAGCAGCCAAGATTCAGTTTTCACAGATACGCAGTATTTT. As protein: CASSQDSVFTDTQYF.

The chain couples TRBV7-9 to TRBJ2-2, with D perhaps matching TRBD1 (6 bases). V shed 5 bases and J shed 6 bases, with 22 bases lying between them. CDR1 SEHNR and CDR2 FQNEAQ come from the germline V gene (reference sequence). The CDR3 runs to 17 residues. CDR3 sequence reads: CASSPRRLWDIAGELFF. The CDR3 DNA reads TGTGCCAGCAGCCCCCGGAGGCTATGGGACATCGCCGGGGAGCTGTTTTTT.

This clonotype occurred many times. The J gene is TRBJ2-7, the V gene TRBV7-2, with a possible D match to TRBD2 (5 bases). The CDR3 has 14 residues. Per the germline V gene, CDR1 is SGHTA and CDR2 is FQGNSA. V lost 3 bases and J 0 bases, leaving 9 bases between the germline ends. The CDR3: CASSFGSHSYEQYF. CDR3 sequence (DNA): TGTGCCAGCAGCTTTGGGAGCCACTCCTACGAGCAGTACTTC.

This clonotype has just one count. Since a much larger clone is just one base distant, this may be a read error. The CDR3 ends on some other residue instead of the conserved phenylalanine or tryptophan, so this is likely a read error. The rearrangement joins TRBV7-3 to TRBJ2-1; D call uncertain. Germline V gives CDR1 SGHTA, CDR2 FQGTGA. The ends were cut back, 5 bases at V and 3 bases at J, with 14 bases in the middle. The CDR3 has 15 residues. CDR3 sequence: CASSRSRGNYNEQFS. CDR3 nucleotides: TGTGCCAGCAGCCGGAGTCGCGGTAACTACAATGAGCAGTTCTCC.

The chain recombines TRBV7-8 with TRBJ2-7; D gene ambiguous. V was cut by 3 bases and J by 5 bases, with 5 bases left in between. Germline V gene sequence: CDR1 SGHVS, CDR2 FQNEAQ. The CDR3 extends over 11 amino acids. Here the CDR3 DNA reads TGTGCCAGCAGCTTTATAAACGAGCAGTACTTC. Translated: CASSFINEQYF.

This clonotype was seen a few times. V is TRBV29-1 and J is TRBJ2-7, with D hard to call. The germline V gene has CDR1 SQVTM and CDR2 ANQGSEA. The CDR3 is made up of 12 amino acids. V lost 6 bases and J 4 bases, leaving 13 bases between the germline ends. CDR3 coding DNA: TGCAGCGTACGCACCGGGCAATACGAGCAGTACTTC. Residues: CSVRTGQYEQYF.

This clonotype has at least ten counts. The rearrangement uses TRBV7-2 and TRBJ2-7, with 7 bases that match TRBD2. V dropped 5 bases and J dropped 1; count of bases not matched to a gene: 11. Germline V lookup: CDR1 SGHTA, CDR2 FQGNSA. CDR3 length: 16 residues. DNA for the CDR3: TGTGCCAGCAGCCGGAGGGCTAGCGGCCTATCCTACGAGCAGTACTTC. Translated: CASSRRASGLSYEQYF. The full variable domain, rest sourced from reference TRBV7-2 and TRBJ2-7, is GAGVSQSPSNKVTEKGKDVELRCDPISGHTALYWYRQSLGQGLEFLIYFQGNSAPDKSGLPSDRFSAERTGGSVSTLTIQRTQQEDSAVYLCASSRRASGLSYEQYFGPGTRLTVT.

The genes are TRBV13 and TRBJ1-1; D is ambiguous. CDR1 and CDR2 from the germline V gene are PRHDT and FYEKMQ (reference sequence). This CDR3 has 14 amino acids. Between the trimmed V and J ends, which lost 6 bases and 1 base, there was a span of 12 bases. The DNA for the CDR3 is TGTGCCAGCAGAGTAGGGAGTCGGAACACTGAAGCTTTCTTT. The encoded protein is CASRVGSRNTEAFF.

This clonotype has a handful of counts. The V gene is TRBV6-5, the J gene TRBJ2-1, with 15 bases aligning to TRBD2. CDR1 MNHEY and CDR2 SVGAGI come from the germline V gene. This CDR3 region has 14 residues. Trimming cost V 6 bases and J 9 bases; bases outside gene matches: 3. CDR3 loop: CASRRTSGGGEQFF. As DNA, the CDR3 is TGTGCCAGCAGACGGACTAGCGGGGGGGGTGAGCAGTTCTTC.